This T cell receptor beta chain emerged from a study of blood T cell repertoires in COVID-19. About the study: Italy, Spain and the United States were the sources of the convalescent and acute COVID-19 samples. Sources were T cells, B-cell-depleted T cells, or PBMCs; the material itself was cDNA or gDNA.

Germline V gene data show CDR1 as GTSNPN and CDR2 as SVGIG (reference sequence). Deletions cut 1 base from V and 3 bases from J, with 10 bases between. The CDR3 contains 14 residues. As processed by the authors: Nucleated cell number was recorded as an estimate derived from reference gene primer amplification. The method was immunoSEQ multiplex PCR; TCRdb's version includes in-frame clones alone and lacks a portion of them. The D gene and trimming were derived from the DNA, and the V and J assignments and clone size from that table. The sample contains roughly 30,000 clones, approximately 91% of which appear only once.

The sample was peripheral blood. This TCR was recovered from a man between 60 and 75 years old with acute or convalescent COVID-19. The chain uses TRBV30 and TRBJ1-5; perhaps TRBD1 as D (6 bases). In DNA, the CDR3 is TGTGCCTGGAGTGCGGGACAACTCAATCAGCCCCAGCATTTT. Its protein product is CAWSAGQLNQPQHF. The full variable domain, with the rest looked up from reference TRBV30 and TRBJ1-5, is SQTIHQWPATLVQPVGSPLSLECTVEGTSNPNLYWYRQAAGRGLQLLFYSVGIGQISSEVPQNLSASRPQDRQFILSSKKLLLSDSGFYLCAWSAGQLNQPQHFGDGTRLSIL.